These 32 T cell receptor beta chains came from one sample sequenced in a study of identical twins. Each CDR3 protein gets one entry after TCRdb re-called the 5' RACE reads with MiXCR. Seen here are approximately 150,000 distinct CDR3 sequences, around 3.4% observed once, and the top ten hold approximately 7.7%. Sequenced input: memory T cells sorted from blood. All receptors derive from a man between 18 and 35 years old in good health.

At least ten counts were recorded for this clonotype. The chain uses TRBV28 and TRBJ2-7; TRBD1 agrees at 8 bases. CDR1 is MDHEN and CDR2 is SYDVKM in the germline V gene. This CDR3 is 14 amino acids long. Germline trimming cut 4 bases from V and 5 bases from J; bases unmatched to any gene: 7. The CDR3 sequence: CASSSRTGTHEQYV. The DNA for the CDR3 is TGTGCCAGCAGTTCAAGGACAGGGACTCACGAGCAGTACGTC.

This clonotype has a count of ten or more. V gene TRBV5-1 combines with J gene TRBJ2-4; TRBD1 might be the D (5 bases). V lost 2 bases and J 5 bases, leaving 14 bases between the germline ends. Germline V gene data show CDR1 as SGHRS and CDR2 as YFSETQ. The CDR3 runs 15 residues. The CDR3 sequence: CASSLSSGIQNIQYF. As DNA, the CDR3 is TGCGCCAGCAGCTTAAGCTCAGGGATACAAAACATTCAGTACTTC.

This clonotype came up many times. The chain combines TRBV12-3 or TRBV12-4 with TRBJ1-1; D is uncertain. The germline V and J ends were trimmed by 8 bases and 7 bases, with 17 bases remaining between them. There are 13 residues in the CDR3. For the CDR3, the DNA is TGTGCCAGCGGTGGGCAGCGTGTGGGTGAAGCTTTCTTT. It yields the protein CASGGQRVGEAFF.

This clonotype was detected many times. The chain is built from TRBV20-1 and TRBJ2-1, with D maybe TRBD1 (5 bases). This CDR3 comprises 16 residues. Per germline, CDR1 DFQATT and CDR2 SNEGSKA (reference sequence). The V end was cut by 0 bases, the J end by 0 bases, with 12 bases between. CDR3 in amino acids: CSARDWGKSSYNEQFF. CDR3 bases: TGCAGTGCTAGAGATTGGGGCAAGAGCTCCTACAATGAGCAGTTCTTC.

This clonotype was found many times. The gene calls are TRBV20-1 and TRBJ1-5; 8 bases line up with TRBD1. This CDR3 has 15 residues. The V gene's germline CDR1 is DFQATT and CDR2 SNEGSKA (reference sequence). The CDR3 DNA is TGCTCATGCTACAGGGGGGATAATAGCAATCAGCCCCAGCATTTT. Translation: CSCYRGDNSNQPQHF.

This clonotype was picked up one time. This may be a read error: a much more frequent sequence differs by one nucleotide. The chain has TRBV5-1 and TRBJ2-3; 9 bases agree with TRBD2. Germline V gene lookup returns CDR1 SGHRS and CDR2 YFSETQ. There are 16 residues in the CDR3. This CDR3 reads CACGGGLATSTVTQYF. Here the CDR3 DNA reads TGCGCCTGCGGGGGCGGACTAGCGACTAGCACAGTTACGCAGTATTTT.

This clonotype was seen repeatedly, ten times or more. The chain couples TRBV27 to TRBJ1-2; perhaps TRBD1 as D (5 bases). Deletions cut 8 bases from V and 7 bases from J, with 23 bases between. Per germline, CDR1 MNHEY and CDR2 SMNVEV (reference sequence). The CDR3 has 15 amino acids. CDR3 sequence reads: CASGGLESGAAGYTF. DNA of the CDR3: TGTGCCAGCGGGGGTCTTGAATCGGGTGCGGCTGGCTACACCTTC.

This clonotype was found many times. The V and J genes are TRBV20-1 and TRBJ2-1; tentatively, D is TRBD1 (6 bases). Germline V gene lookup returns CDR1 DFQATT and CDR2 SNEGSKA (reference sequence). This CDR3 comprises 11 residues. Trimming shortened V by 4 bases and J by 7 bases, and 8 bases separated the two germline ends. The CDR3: CSATGTNEQFF. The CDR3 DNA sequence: TGCAGTGCTACCGGGACAAATGAGCAGTTCTTC.

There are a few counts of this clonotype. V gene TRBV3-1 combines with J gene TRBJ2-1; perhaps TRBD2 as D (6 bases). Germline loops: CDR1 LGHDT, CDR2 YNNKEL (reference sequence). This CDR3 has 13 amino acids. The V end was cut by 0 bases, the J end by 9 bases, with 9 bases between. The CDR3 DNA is TGTGCCAGCAGCCAAGACTCCGGGGGTGAGCAGTTCTTC. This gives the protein CASSQDSGGEQFF.

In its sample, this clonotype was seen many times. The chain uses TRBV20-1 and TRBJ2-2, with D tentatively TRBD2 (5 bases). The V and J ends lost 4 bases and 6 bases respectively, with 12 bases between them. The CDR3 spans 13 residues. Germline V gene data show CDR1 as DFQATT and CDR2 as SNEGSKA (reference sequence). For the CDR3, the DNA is TGCAGTGCTAAGCGGCCCTTCGCCGGGGAGCTGTTTTTT. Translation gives CSAKRPFAGELFF.

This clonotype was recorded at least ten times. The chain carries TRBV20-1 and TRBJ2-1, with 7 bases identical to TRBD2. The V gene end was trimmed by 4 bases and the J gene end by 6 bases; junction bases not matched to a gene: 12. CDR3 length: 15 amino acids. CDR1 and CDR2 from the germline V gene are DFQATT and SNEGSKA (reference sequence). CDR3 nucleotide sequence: TGCAGTGCTATCCCCTCCGCGGGAGCCCTCAATGAGCAGTTCTTC. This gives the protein CSAIPSAGALNEQFF.

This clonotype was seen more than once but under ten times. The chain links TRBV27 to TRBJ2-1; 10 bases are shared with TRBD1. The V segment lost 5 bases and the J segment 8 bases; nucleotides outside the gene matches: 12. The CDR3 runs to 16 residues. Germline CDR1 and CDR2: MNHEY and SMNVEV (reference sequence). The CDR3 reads CASSPRTGGLFDEQFF. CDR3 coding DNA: TGTGCCAGCAGTCCTCGGACAGGGGGTTTATTCGATGAGCAGTTCTTC.

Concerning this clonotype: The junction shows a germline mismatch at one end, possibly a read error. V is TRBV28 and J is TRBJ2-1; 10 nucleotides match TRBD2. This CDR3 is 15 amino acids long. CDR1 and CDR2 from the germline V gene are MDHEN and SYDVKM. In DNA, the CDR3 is TGTGCCAGCAGTCAACCCGAGTCGATTACTAGCGGGGCCGACTTC. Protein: CASSQPESITSGADF.

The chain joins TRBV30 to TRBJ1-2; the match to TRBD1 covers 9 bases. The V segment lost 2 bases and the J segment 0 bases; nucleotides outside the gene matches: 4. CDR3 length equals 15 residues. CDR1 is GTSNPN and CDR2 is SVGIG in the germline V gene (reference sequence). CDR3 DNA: TGTGCCTGGAGTCCCGGGACAGGGTCTAACTATGGCTACACCTTC. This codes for CAWSPGTGSNYGYTF. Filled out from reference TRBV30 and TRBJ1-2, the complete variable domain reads SQTIHQWPATLVQPVGSPLSLECTVEGTSNPNLYWYRQAAGRGLQLLFYSVGIGQISSEVPQNLSASRPQDRQFILSSKKLLLSDSGFYLCAWSPGTGSNYGYTFGSGTRLTVV.

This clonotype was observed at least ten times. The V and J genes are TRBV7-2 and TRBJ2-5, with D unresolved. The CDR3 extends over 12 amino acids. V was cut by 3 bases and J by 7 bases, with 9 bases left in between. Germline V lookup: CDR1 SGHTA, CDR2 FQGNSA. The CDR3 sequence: CASSFGMRTQYF. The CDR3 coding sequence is TGTGCCAGCAGCTTTGGGATGCGGACCCAGTACTTC.

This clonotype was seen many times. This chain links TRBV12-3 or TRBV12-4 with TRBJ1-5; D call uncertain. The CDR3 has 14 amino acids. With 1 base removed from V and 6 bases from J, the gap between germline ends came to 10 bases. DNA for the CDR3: TGTGCCAGCAGTTTAGGGCAGGCCGTTCAGCCCCAGCATTTT. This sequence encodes CASSLGQAVQPQHF.

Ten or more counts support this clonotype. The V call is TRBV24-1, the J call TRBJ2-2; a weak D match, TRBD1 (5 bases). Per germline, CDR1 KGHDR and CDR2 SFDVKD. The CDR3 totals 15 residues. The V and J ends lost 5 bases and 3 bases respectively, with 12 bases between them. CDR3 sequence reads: CATSAGQGYTGELFF. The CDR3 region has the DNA TGTGCCACCAGTGCAGGGCAGGGATACACCGGGGAGCTGTTTTTT.

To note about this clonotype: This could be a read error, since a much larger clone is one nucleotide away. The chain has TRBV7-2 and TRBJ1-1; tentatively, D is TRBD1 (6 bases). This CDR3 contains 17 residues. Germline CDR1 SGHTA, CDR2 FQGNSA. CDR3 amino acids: CASSIWGGRGIDTEALF. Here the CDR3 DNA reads TGTGCCAGCAGCATTTGGGGTGGCAGGGGTATAGACACTGAAGCTTTGTTT.

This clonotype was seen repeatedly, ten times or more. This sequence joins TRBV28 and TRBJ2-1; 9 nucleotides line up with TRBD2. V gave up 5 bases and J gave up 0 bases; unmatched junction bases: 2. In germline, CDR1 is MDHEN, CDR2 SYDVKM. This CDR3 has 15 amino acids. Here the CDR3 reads CASSGGRASYNEQFF. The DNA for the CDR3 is TGTGCCAGCAGTGGCGGGAGGGCCTCCTACAATGAGCAGTTCTTC.

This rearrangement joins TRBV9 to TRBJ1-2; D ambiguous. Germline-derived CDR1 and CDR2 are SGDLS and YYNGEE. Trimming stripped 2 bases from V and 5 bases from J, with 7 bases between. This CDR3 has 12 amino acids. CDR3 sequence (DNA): TGTGCCAGCAGCGTTAACCGGTATGGCTACACCTTC. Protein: CASSVNRYGYTF. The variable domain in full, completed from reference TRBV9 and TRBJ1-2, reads DSGVTQTPKHLITATGQRVTLRCSPRSGDLSVYWYQQSLDQGLQFLIQYYNGEERAKGNILERFSAQQFPDLHSELNLSSLELGDSALYFCASSVNRYGYTFGSGTRLTVV.

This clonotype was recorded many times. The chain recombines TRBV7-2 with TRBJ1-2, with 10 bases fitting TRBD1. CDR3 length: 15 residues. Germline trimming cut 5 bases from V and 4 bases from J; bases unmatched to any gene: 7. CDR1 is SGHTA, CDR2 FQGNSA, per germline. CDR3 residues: CASSTRQGASYGYTF. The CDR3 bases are TGTGCCAGCAGCACGAGACAGGGGGCAAGCTATGGCTACACCTTC.

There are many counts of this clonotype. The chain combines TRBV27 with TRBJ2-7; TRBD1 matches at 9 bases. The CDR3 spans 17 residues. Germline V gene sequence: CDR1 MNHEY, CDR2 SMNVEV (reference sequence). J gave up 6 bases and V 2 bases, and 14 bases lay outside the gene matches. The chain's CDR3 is CASSLGSGTGPAGEQYF. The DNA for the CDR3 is TGTGCCAGCAGTTTAGGTTCTGGGACAGGGCCGGCGGGCGAGCAGTACTTC.

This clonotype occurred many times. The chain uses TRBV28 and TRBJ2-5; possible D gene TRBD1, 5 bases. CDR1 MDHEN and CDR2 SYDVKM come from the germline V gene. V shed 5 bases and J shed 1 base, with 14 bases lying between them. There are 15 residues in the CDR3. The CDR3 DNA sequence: TGTGCCAGCAGTCTACCCCTAGACAGCCAAGAGACCCAGTACTTC. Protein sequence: CASSLPLDSQETQYF. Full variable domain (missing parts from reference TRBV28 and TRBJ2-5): DVKVTQSSRYLVKRTGEKVFLECVQDMDHENMFWYRQDPGLGLRLIYFSYDVKMKEKGDIPEGYSVSREKKERFSLILESASTNQTSMYLCASSLPLDSQETQYFGPGTRLLVL.

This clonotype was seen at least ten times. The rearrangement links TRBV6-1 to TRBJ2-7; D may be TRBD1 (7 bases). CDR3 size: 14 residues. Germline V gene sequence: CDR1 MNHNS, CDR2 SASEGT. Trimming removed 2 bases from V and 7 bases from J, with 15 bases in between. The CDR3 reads CASSERGRGREQYV. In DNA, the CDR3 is TGTGCCAGCAGTGAACGAGGCAGGGGGAGGGAGCAGTACGTC.

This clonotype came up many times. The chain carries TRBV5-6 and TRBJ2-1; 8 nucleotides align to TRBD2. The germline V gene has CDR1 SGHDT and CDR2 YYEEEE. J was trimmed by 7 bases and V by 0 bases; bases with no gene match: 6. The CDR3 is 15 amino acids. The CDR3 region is CASSLEQGLGNEQFF. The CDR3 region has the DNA TGTGCCAGCAGCTTGGAGCAGGGACTAGGAAATGAGCAGTTCTTC.

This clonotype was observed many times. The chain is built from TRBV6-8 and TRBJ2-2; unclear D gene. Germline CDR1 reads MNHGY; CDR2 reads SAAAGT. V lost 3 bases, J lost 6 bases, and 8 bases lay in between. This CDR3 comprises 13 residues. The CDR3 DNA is TGTGCCAGCAGTTATGAGGTCGCCGGGGAGCTGTTTTTT. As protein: CASSYEVAGELFF.

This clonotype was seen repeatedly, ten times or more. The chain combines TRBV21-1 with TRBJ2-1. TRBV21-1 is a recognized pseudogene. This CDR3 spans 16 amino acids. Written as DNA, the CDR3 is TGTGCCAGCAGCAAATCGGGACCCAACTCCTACAATGAGCAGTTCTTC. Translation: CASSKSGPNSYNEQFF.

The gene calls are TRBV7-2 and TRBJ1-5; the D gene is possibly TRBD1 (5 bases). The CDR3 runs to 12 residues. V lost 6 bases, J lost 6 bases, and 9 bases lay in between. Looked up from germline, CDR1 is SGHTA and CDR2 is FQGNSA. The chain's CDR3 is CASRQGGQPQHF. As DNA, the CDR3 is TGTGCCAGCAGGCAGGGCGGTCAGCCCCAGCATTTT. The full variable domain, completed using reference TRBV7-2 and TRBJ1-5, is GAGVSQSPSNKVTEKGKDVELRCDPISGHTALYWYRQSLGQGLEFLIYFQGNSAPDKSGLPSDRFSAERTGGSVSTLTIQRTQQEDSAVYLCASRQGGQPQHFGDGTRLSIL.

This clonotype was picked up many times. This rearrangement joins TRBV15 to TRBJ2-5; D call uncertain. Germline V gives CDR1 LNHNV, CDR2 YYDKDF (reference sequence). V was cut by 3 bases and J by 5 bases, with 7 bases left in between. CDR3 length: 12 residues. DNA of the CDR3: TGTGCCACCAGCAGTGGCTTGGAGACCCAGTACTTC. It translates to CATSSGLETQYF.

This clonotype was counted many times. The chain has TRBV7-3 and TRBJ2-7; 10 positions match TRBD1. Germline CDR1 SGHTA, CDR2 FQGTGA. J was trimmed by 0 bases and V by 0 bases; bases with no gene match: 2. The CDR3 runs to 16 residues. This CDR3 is CASSLTGTGDSYEQYF. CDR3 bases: TGTGCCAGCAGCTTAACAGGGACAGGGGACTCCTACGAGCAGTACTTC.

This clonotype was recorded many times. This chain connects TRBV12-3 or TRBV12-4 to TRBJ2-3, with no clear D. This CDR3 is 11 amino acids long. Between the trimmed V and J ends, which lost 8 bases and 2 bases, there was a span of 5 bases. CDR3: CASADTDTQYF. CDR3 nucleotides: TGTGCCAGCGCCGACACAGATACGCAGTATTTT.

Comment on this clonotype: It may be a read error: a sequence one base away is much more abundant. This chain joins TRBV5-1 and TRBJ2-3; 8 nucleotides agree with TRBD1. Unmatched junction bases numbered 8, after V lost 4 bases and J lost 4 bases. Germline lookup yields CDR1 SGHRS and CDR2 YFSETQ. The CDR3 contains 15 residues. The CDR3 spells CASSQTTGAADTQYF. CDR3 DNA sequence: TGCGCCAGCAGCCAAACGACAGGGGCGGCAGATACGCAGTATTTT.